These 20 T cell receptor beta chains were all obtained from the same sample, sequenced in a study of human T cells and chemical hapten exposure. One entry per CDR3 protein, called by TCRdb with MiXCR from the RACE reads. The profile shows 150,000 to 200,000 distinct CDR3 sequences, 14% of them singletons. Time point denoted: patch test 1, 2 weeks after DPC sensitization. Described treatment: therapeutic diphenylcyclopropenone sensitization with weekly scalp DPC. The starting material was whole blood, obtained in connection with sensitization to the hapten diphenylcyclopropenone (DPC). These receptors were collected from a woman aged 25 to 39 with alopecia areata. Some clones in this sample may be carry-over from other donors' samples.

The CDR3 region is CAISEYGGDYNEQFF. CDR3 nucleotide sequence: TGTGCCATCAGTGAGTACGGCGGGGACTACAATGAGCAGTTCTTC. This chain joins TRBV10-3 and TRBJ2-1; possibly TRBD2 for D (6 bases). Germline-derived CDR1 and CDR2 are ENHRY and SYGVKD. The CDR3 is made up of 15 amino acids. Trimming stripped 1 base from V and 3 bases from J, with 10 bases between.

Only a few counts were recorded for this clonotype. V usage is TRBV7-8 and J usage is TRBJ2-7; D is unresolved. V lost 1 base, J lost 4 bases, and 14 bases lay in between. CDR3 size: 15 residues. Germline loops: CDR1 SGHVS, CDR2 FQNEAQ. CDR3 nucleotides: TGTGCCAGCAGCTTAGTGTCCGGTATTGGGTACGAGCAGTACTTC. The encoded protein is CASSLVSGIGYEQYF.

The rearrangement joins TRBV20-1 to TRBJ1-5, with 9 bases fitting TRBD1. CDR3 length: 16 residues. Looked up from germline, CDR1 is DFQATT and CDR2 is SNEGSKA (reference sequence). The junction had 12 bases not matched to a gene; V was cut back by 3 bases and J by 6 bases. The CDR3, as DNA: TGCAGTGCTAGCCCCTCGAGGGGACAGGGATTTCAGCCCCAGCATTTT. Encoded protein: CSASPSRGQGFQPQHF.

This clonotype was recorded at least ten times. This sequence joins TRBV3-1 and TRBJ1-4; D gene ambiguous. CDR1 and CDR2 from the germline V gene are LGHDT and YNNKEL (reference sequence). V lost 2 bases to trimming and J lost 7 bases, with 11 bases between them. The CDR3 spans 14 residues. DNA for the CDR3: TGTGCCAGCAGCCAATTGCGGGTTGGTGAAAAACTGTTTTTT. It specifies CASSQLRVGEKLFF.

The chain has TRBV6-2 or TRBV6-3 and TRBJ2-7, with 7 nucleotides matching TRBD2. CDR3 length: 14 residues. Germline V lookup: CDR1 MNHEY, CDR2 SVGEGT. J lost 0 bases, V lost 4 bases, and 3 bases had no gene match. CDR3 nucleotides: TGTGCCAGCAGTTCAGCGGGAAGCTCCTACGAGCAGTACTTC. Amino acid sequence: CASSSAGSSYEQYF.

The J gene is TRBJ2-7, the V gene TRBV6-1, with D unclear. Germline V gene lookup returns CDR1 MNHNS and CDR2 SASEGT. Trimming removed 2 bases from V and 3 bases from J, with 11 bases in between. The CDR3 has 14 residues. CDR3: CASSEIGGSYEQYF. The CDR3 DNA sequence: TGTGCCAGCAGTGAAATAGGCGGAAGCTACGAGCAGTACTTC.

This clonotype has more than one count but fewer than ten. CDR3 sequence (DNA): TGTGCCAGCAGCCTCTTTGAGGGGAATGAGCAGTTCTTC. This translates into CASSLFEGNEQFF. The chain uses TRBV7-2 and TRBJ2-1, with D perhaps assigned TRBD1 or TRBD2 (5 bases each). Germline assignment: CDR1 SGHTA and CDR2 FQGNSA. The CDR3 consists of 13 residues. The V end lost 5 bases, the J end lost 7 bases, and 12 bases lay between the germline ends.

This chain joins TRBV5-1 and TRBJ2-7; D is unclear. Trimming removed 0 bases from V and 2 bases from J, with 9 bases in between. This CDR3 spans 14 amino acids. Germline lookup yields CDR1 SGHRS and CDR2 YFSETQ. This CDR3 is CASSLVQEPYEQYF. In DNA, the CDR3 is TGCGCCAGCAGCTTGGTTCAAGAACCCTACGAGCAGTACTTC.

This clonotype has at least ten counts. This chain's CDR3 is CASSPGASTEAFF. CDR3 in DNA: TGTGCCAGCAGCCCCGGAGCCTCGACTGAAGCTTTCTTT. The V call is TRBV7-3, the J call TRBJ1-1; D call uncertain. The CDR3 extends over 13 amino acids. The V gene lost 5 bases and the J gene lost 5 bases, with 12 bases spanning the gap. Germline assignment: CDR1 SGHTA and CDR2 FQGTGA.

This clonotype was detected only a few times. This sequence joins TRBV20-1 and TRBJ2-1, with TRBD2 matching over 11 bases. With 2 bases clipped from V and 5 bases from J, the junction kept 17 bases outside the gene matches. Germline lookup yields CDR1 DFQATT and CDR2 SNEGSKA (reference sequence). The CDR3 extends over 19 amino acids. The CDR3 loop reads CSARSWLLAGVAGNNEQFF. The CDR3 DNA follows: TGCAGTGCTAGAAGTTGGTTACTAGCGGGAGTAGCGGGCAACAATGAGCAGTTCTTC.

This chain uses TRBV4-1 with TRBJ1-3; 9 positions match TRBD1. J gave up 9 bases and V 3 bases, and 9 bases lay outside the gene matches. Per the germline V gene, CDR1 is MGHRA and CDR2 is YSYEKL. The CDR3 is made up of 15 amino acids. CDR3 sequence reads: CASSQLTGGEGTIYF. The CDR3 region has the DNA TGCGCCAGCAGCCAGTTGACAGGGGGTGAGGGCACCATATATTTT.

This clonotype was observed many times. This chain joins TRBV20-1 and TRBJ2-7; 7 bases are shared with TRBD1. This CDR3 comprises 12 residues. The germline V gene has CDR1 DFQATT and CDR2 SNEGSKA (reference sequence). V lost 4 bases to trimming and J lost 4 bases; unmatched junction nucleotides: 4. This chain's CDR3 is CSATDRVYEQYF. The CDR3 DNA sequence: TGCAGTGCTACTGACAGGGTGTACGAGCAGTACTTC.

The chain has TRBV11-3 and TRBJ2-2; D is unclear. This CDR3 region has 15 residues. The germline V gene encodes CDR1 SGHNT and CDR2 YENEEA. V was shortened by 1 base and J by 7 bases, with 13 bases between the two germline ends. DNA for the CDR3: TGTGCCAGCAGCTTAGGTGGCGGACCGATCGGGGAGCTGTTTTTT. Translating gives CASSLGGGPIGELFF.

The gene calls are TRBV6-2 or TRBV6-3 and TRBJ1-5, with D perhaps matching TRBD1 (6 bases). Germline CDR1 and CDR2: MNHEY and SVGEGT. Deletions cut 4 bases from V and 3 bases from J, with 13 bases between. The CDR3 contains 15 residues. The CDR3 DNA sequence: TGTGCCAGCAGTTTAGAAGGGGGGCACAATCAGCCCCAGCATTTT. It encodes CASSLEGGHNQPQHF.

This clonotype occurred a few times. The V and J genes are TRBV14 and TRBJ2-6; 12 positions match TRBD1. CDR3 length: 23 amino acids. Germline V gene sequence: CDR1 SGHDN, CDR2 FVKESK. Trimming cost V 0 bases and J 2 bases; bases outside gene matches: 17. The DNA of the CDR3 is TGTGCCAGCAGCCAAGATCTGGGACAGATCGTGGGACAGGGGGCGACTGGGGCCAACGTCCTGACTTTC. The encoded protein is CASSQDLGQIVGQGATGANVLTF.

In its sample, this clonotype was seen a few times. The chain is built from TRBV2 and TRBJ1-2; no firm D call. Deletions cut 2 bases from V and 4 bases from J, with 8 bases between. Germline CDR1 and CDR2: SNHLY and FYNNEI. The CDR3 sequence is 13 residues long. The DNA for the CDR3 is TGTGCCAGCAGTGAATATGTCAGCTATGGCTACACCTTC. It is translated as CASSEYVSYGYTF.

This clonotype occurred many times. CDR3 sequence (DNA): TGCAGCGTGGGAAACCTTGAAGCTTTCTTT. Its protein product is CSVGNLEAFF. The gene calls are TRBV29-1 and TRBJ1-1; no definite D call. V lost 6 bases and J lost 7, with 9 bases in between. Germline V gene sequence: CDR1 SQVTM, CDR2 ANQGSEA. There are 10 residues in the CDR3.

The chain links TRBV30 to TRBJ2-7; the D is unclear. The germline gives CDR1 GTSNPN, CDR2 SVGIG (reference sequence). The CDR3 runs 11 residues. V was shortened by 0 bases and J by 7 bases, with 7 bases between the two germline ends. This CDR3 reads CAWSVRWEQYF. The CDR3 region has the DNA TGTGCCTGGAGTGTCCGTTGGGAGCAGTACTTC.

Points on this clonotype: At one end, the junction sequence differs from germline, possibly due to a read error. The chain combines TRBV28 with TRBJ1-1; D is unclear. This CDR3 has 13 residues. CDR1 and CDR2 (germline): MDHEN, SYDVKM. The CDR3 DNA reads as TGTGCCAGCAGTTTATCCCAGGCCTATGCGGCTTGCTTT. Its protein is CASSLSQAYAACF.

This clonotype appeared a few times. The chain combines TRBV19 with TRBJ1-4; a possible D gene is TRBD1 (5 bases). Germline CDR1 is LNHDA and CDR2 is SQIVND (reference sequence). V lost 4 bases, J lost 0 bases, and 9 bases lay in between. The CDR3 extends over 15 amino acids. The CDR3 nucleotides are TGTGCCAGTAGTAACGGACAAGCAACTAATGAAAAACTGTTTTTT. Translated: CASSNGQATNEKLFF.